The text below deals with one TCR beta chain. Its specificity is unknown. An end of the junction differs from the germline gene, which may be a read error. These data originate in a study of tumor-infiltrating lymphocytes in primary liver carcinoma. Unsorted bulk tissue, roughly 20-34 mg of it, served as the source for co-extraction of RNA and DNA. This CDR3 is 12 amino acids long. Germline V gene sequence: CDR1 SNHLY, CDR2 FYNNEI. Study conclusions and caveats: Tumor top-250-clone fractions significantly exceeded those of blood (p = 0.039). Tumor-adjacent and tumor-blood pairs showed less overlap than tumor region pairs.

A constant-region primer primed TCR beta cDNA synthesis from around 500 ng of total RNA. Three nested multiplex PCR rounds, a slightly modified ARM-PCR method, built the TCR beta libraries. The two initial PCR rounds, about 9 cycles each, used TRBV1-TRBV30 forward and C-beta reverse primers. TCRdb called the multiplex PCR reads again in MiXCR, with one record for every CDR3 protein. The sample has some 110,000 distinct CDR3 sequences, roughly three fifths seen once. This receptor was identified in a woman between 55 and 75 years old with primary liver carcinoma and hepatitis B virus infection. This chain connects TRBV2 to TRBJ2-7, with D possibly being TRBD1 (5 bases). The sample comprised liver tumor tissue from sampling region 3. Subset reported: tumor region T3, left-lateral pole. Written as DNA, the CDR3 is TGTACCAGTAGTATCCAGGGTCGCGAGCAGTACTTC. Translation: CTSSIQGREQYF.